These 7 T cell receptor beta chains came from one sample sequenced in a study of OX40 agonist ivuxolimab in advanced cancers. Assay: immunoSEQ multiplex PCR; the TCRdb copy retains only in-frame clones and omits some. The sample comprises almost 65,000 clones, approximately 80% of which are singletons, and 0.7% rests with the top ten. The sample was CD4+ or CD8+ T cells sorted from blood, taken in a trial of the OX40 agonist ivuxolimab. These receptors were taken from an adult with an advanced solid tumor such as melanoma, head and neck, liver or kidney cancer.

This clone was observed a handful of times. This rearrangement joins TRBV5-4 to TRBJ1-1, with 8 bases identical to TRBD1. V gave up 4 bases and J gave up 2 bases; unmatched junction bases: 13. The germline V gene encodes CDR1 SGHNT and CDR2 YYREEE (reference sequence). The CDR3 consists of 17 residues. The DNA for the CDR3 is TGTGCCAGCAGCCACCCTGGACAGGGTGGTGGTAACACTGAAGCTTTCTTT. Protein: CASSHPGQGGGNTEAFF.

This chain links TRBV7-2 with TRBJ2-7; weak D call: TRBD2 (6 bases). This CDR3 contains 13 residues. Germline CDR1 is SGHTA and CDR2 is FQGNSA. Trimming shortened V by 7 bases and J by 3 bases, and 13 bases separated the two germline ends. The CDR3 loop reads CASMVRGSYEQYF. The CDR3 DNA is TGTGCCAGCATGGTTCGGGGGAGCTACGAGCAGTACTTC.

This chain connects TRBV7-8 to TRBJ2-1; D is possibly TRBD1 or TRBD2 (5 bases each). CDR1 is SGHVS and CDR2 is FQNEAQ in the germline V gene. V was pared by 6 bases and J by 9 bases, with 21 bases between. The CDR3 extends over 15 amino acids. CDR3 in DNA: TGTGCCAGCAGACCTGGCAGGGTGGGAGAAGGTGAGCAGTTCTTC. Residues: CASRPGRVGEGEQFF. Drawing the rest from reference TRBV7-8 and TRBJ2-1, the complete variable domain is GAGVSQSPRYKVAKRGQDVALRCDPISGHVSLFWYQQALGQGPEFLTYFQNEAQLDKSGLPSDRFFAERPEGSVSTLKIQRTQQEDSAVYLCASRPGRVGEGEQFFGPGTRLTVL.

The rearrangement links TRBV25-1 to TRBJ1-2; D not resolved. The V gene lost 2 bases and the J gene lost 3 bases, with 10 bases spanning the gap. Germline V gives CDR1 MGHDK, CDR2 SYGVNS. The CDR3 loop spans 14 amino acids. The CDR3 DNA reads TGTGCCAGCAGTGAACCCCTCGTCGACTATGGCTACACCTTC. This translates into CASSEPLVDYGYTF.

This clone has just one count. The J gene is TRBJ1-5, the V gene TRBV18, with 7 bases matching TRBD1. Germline V gene sequence: CDR1 KGHSH, CDR2 LQKENI. The CDR3 covers 14 residues. J was trimmed by 6 bases and V by 4 bases; bases with no gene match: 6. The chain's CDR3 is CASSQGADGQPQHF. CDR3 in DNA: TGTGCCAGCTCACAGGGGGCGGACGGTCAGCCCCAGCATTTT.

As to this clone: Within the sample, other DNA sequences also encode this same CDR3. The rearrangement uses TRBV5-1 and TRBJ2-5, with D possibly being TRBD1 (6 bases). The germline V and J ends were trimmed by 1 base and 5 bases, with 12 bases remaining between them. Germline V gives CDR1 SGHRS, CDR2 YFSETQ. The CDR3 contains 14 residues. The CDR3 loop reads CASSLWGPGETQYF. The CDR3 region has the DNA TGCGCCAGCAGCTTGTGGGGGCCGGGCGAGACCCAGTACTTC. Full variable domain (outside the CDR3, taken from reference TRBV5-1 and TRBJ2-5): KAGVTQTPRYLIKTRGQQVTLSCSPISGHRSVSWYQQTPGQGLQFLFEYFSETQRNKGNFPGRFSGRQFSNSRSEMNVSTLELGDSALYLCASSLWGPGETQYFGPGTRLLVL.

The V gene is TRBV5-1, the J gene TRBJ1-1; no clear D gene. The V end lost 1 base, the J end lost 5 bases, and 9 bases lay between the germline ends. Germline V lookup: CDR1 SGHRS, CDR2 YFSETQ. CDR3 length: 13 amino acids. The CDR3: CASSLNPETEAFF. The CDR3 DNA reads as TGCGCCAGCAGCTTGAATCCTGAGACTGAAGCTTTCTTT.